This TCR beta chain was sequenced in a study of T cells in Graves' hyperthyroidism and ophthalmopathy. Study information: Peripheral blood samples were taken at initial diagnosis, prior to any treatment. The study, taken as a whole, reports: By a 13 V-J model, ophthalmopathy was set apart from stable hyperthyroidism.

Using RNA transcripts as the source, TCR beta CDR3 regions were amplified. First-round RT-PCR of the TCR CDR3 relied on the HTBI primer set. Each CDR3 protein is one row after TCRdb ran MiXCR on the multiplex PCR reads. The sample carries about 300,000 distinct CDR3 sequences, roughly 15% recorded once. This clonotype was seen many times. Its antigen is not identified. This CDR3 comprises 14 residues. Trimming removed 6 bases at V and 10 bases at J, with 18 bases between. Germline V CDR1 and CDR2: KGHSH, LQKENI. The V and J genes are TRBV18 and TRBJ1-4; D call uncertain. Sequencing input: blood. The receptor's source is a woman aged 30 to 39 with Graves' hyperthyroidism that later progressed to Graves' ophthalmopathy. This chain's CDR3 is CASSPPGDLGKLFF. CDR3 nucleotide sequence: TGTGCCAGCTCGCCCCCCGGGGATCTCGGAAAACTGTTTTTT.